The rows below give T cell receptor beta chains drawn from one sample of a study of CD8 T cells in ankylosing spondylitis. TCRdb itself ran the 5' RACE reads through MiXCR, one entry per CDR3 protein. The table records about 160,000 distinct CDR3 sequences, about 16% of them present only once. The sequencing input was blood, either unsorted or a sorted T cell fraction (not recorded which). All receptors derive from a male donor with ankylosing spondylitis or in good health (not recorded which). The CDR3 runs from the conserved cysteine through the conserved F or W. A D gene is named only where the DNA matches it firmly. A row's size may be missing; if present it is once, few, many or a size class.

size: NA
J: TRBJ2-3
D: TRBD2
length: 15
V: TRBV20-1
CDR3: CSARAGLVKVNTQYF

size: many
J: TRBJ2-1
D: NA
length: 14
V: TRBV5-1
CDR3: CASSSLGTDNEQFF

size: many
J: TRBJ2-7
D: TRBD1
length: 14
V: TRBV5-1
CDR3: CASSSTGRSYEQYF

size: NA
J: TRBJ1-1
D: NA
length: 11
V: TRBV6-2/TRBV6-3
CDR3: CASSYGSGAFF

size: NA
J: TRBJ1-5
D: NA
length: 13
V: TRBV24-1
CDR3: CATSDLNNQPQHF

size: NA
J: TRBJ2-1
D: NA
length: 14
V: TRBV20-1
CDR3: CSARGRDSYNEQFF

size: few
J: TRBJ2-2
D: NA
length: 12
V: TRBV6-2/TRBV6-3
CDR3: CASRSVGGELFF

size: NA
J: TRBJ1-2
D: TRBD1
length: 16
V: TRBV7-9
CDR3: CASSLTRTGGPTGYTF

size: NA
J: TRBJ2-2
D: TRBD2
length: 18
V: TRBV2
CDR3: CTICLRTSGSLRTGELFF

size: many
J: TRBJ1-1
D: NA
length: 13
V: TRBV5-1
CDR3: CASSVGANTEAFF

size: few
J: TRBJ1-2
D: NA
length: 15
V: TRBV5-4
CDR3: CASSLGDLRDYGYTF

size: many
J: TRBJ2-7
D: TRBD2
length: 15
V: TRBV6-5
CDR3: CASSYRRGSGYEQYF

size: few
J: TRBJ2-1
D: NA
length: 13
V: TRBV5-1
CDR3: CASSLDWGTEQFF

size: many
J: TRBJ2-1
D: NA
length: 15
V: TRBV12-3/TRBV12-4
CDR3: CASSFQVQGRDEQFF

size: many
J: TRBJ2-1
D: TRBD2
length: 14
V: TRBV5-1
CDR3: CASTDLAGFNEQFF

size: few
J: TRBJ2-7
D: NA
length: 15
V: TRBV9
CDR3: CASSASAGTPYEQYF

size: NA
J: TRBJ1-5
D: TRBD1
length: 14
V: TRBV10-3
CDR3: CATSGQGTDQPQHF

size: many
J: TRBJ2-1
D: TRBD2
length: 17
V: TRBV6-1
CDR3: CASSLFSGTSGNNEQFF

size: NA
J: TRBJ2-7
D: TRBD1
length: 14
V: TRBV11-2
CDR3: CASSRPGQPYEQYF

size: NA
J: TRBJ2-1
D: NA
length: 18
V: TRBV2
CDR3: CASCQLRTSDRWLNEQFF

size: NA
J: TRBJ2-1
D: NA
length: 11
V: TRBV28
CDR3: CAVFLANEQFF

size: few
J: TRBJ2-1
D: NA
length: 15
V: TRBV18
CDR3: CASSPRGTQVNEQFF

size: many
J: TRBJ2-7
D: TRBD1
length: 14
V: TRBV7-8
CDR3: CASSKQGASYEQYF

size: few
J: TRBJ2-1
D: TRBD2
length: 16
V: TRBV7-9
CDR3: CASSPTRLAGEFKQFF

size: NA
J: TRBJ2-5
D: NA
length: 12
V: TRBV12-3/TRBV12-4
CDR3: CASSPEVETQYF

size: NA
J: TRBJ2-7
D: TRBD2
length: 14
V: TRBV5-1
CDR3: CASSLLAEAYEQYF

size: few
J: TRBJ2-6
D: NA
length: 14
V: TRBV2
CDR3: CASSPVSGANVLTF

size: many
J: TRBJ2-1
D: NA
length: 16
V: TRBV4-1
CDR3: CASSQAPATAYNEQFF

size: many
J: TRBJ1-5
D: TRBD1
length: 16
V: TRBV24-1
CDR3: CATSDTDRNPHQPQHF

size: many
J: TRBJ2-7
D: NA
length: 12
V: TRBV11-2
CDR3: CASSSLALEQYF

size: NA
J: TRBJ2-2
D: TRBD1
length: 14
V: TRBV18
CDR3: CASSPDRDNGELFF

size: NA
J: TRBJ2-5
D: NA
length: 14
V: TRBV12-3/TRBV12-4
CDR3: CASSLRLARETQYF

size: NA
J: TRBJ2-7
D: TRBD1
length: 13
V: TRBV29-1
CDR3: CSVEETGPYEQYF

size: NA
J: TRBJ2-7
D: NA
length: 13
V: TRBV29-1
CDR3: CSVEWAGSNEQYF

size: NA
J: TRBJ2-1
D: TRBD2
length: 16
V: TRBV20-1
CDR3: CSARDGSLADYNEQFF

size: once
J: TRBJ2-5
D: NA
length: 17
V: TRBV7-6
CDR3: CASSLDFLLLSQETQYF